This T cell receptor (beta chain) was profiled in a study of shared clonotypes between healthy human individuals. Study-level results: Naive subsets, compared against memory subsets, generally had larger estimated richness values. Clonotypes which were not shared had lower generation probabilities than clonotypes that all four donors shared.

Trimming took 8 bases from V and 5 from J, leaving 18 bases between them. CDR3 length equals 14 residues. The V gene's germline CDR1 is MNHNS and CDR2 SASEGT. Concerning this clone: Its antigen is as yet unknown.

Assay used: immunoSEQ multiplex PCR; TCRdb lists only in-frame clones, some missing. The table records 2 million to 2.5 million clones, approximately 95% of them present only once. The sample taken for sequencing was naive CD4+ T cells sorted from blood. The subset was: CD45RA+ positively selected. This chain links TRBV6-1 with TRBJ1-1, with no clear D. The clonotype originates from a man between 18 and 29 years old in good health. CDR3 sequence (DNA): TGTGCCAGCGGTAGTCAGGTAGGGATAACTGAAGCTTTCTTT. Its translation: CASGSQVGITEAFF.